The present T cell receptor beta chain was sequenced within a study of blood T cells in healthy people across ages. Total RNA extraction produced at least 5.5 micrograms (per sample) for the study. This CDR3 spans 14 amino acids. V was clipped by 4 bases and J by 4 bases, with 13 bases between them. This clonotype was seen a few times. Its antigen is not identified. A second PCR of about 7 to 11 cycles used a sample-barcoded 5' primer and a J-beta primer mix. TCRdb recomputed calls from the 5' RACE reads with MiXCR, one row per CDR3 protein. The top ten clones hold 6.5% to 8% of a sample with about 1.4 million distinct CDR3 sequences, roughly 64% of them seen once. Notes on the study in general: A greater number of naive CD4+ cells and higher diversity distinguished long-lived donors from aged donors.

This chain joins TRBV12-3 or TRBV12-4 and TRBJ1-1; tentative D call: TRBD1 (6 bases). The clonotype comes from a man in his late teens or twenties in good health. The specimen was blood. The CDR3 DNA reads TGTGCCAGCAGTTACGGGGGCTTATCCACTGAAGCTTTCTTT. Translated: CASSYGGLSTEAFF.